The T cell receptor beta chain under discussion was sequenced for a study of T-cell reconstitution after alpha-beta-depleted transplantation in children. Study results and limitations: Day-60 TCRbeta diversity that was high in some patients was derived from surviving recipient T cells and thymic progenitors. Alpha-beta T cells about two months after transplant reportedly derived from several hundred expanded graft clones.

This clonotype was seen at least ten times. Its antigen is undetermined. As it was prepared, the TCRbeta library received unique molecular identifiers. One entry per CDR3 protein results from TCRdb running MiXCR on the PCR reads. The sample lists around 200,000 distinct CDR3 sequences; approximately 10% were seen once. This CDR3 has 16 amino acids. The ends were cut back, 5 bases at V and 1 base at J, with 15 bases in the middle. Germline V CDR1 and CDR2: SGHNT, YENEEA. This specimen consisted of PBMCs, obtained before TCRalphabeta/CD19-depleted stem cell transplant. The chain combines TRBV11-3 with TRBJ1-5; D is unclear. The receptor's source is a child less than two years old with acute myeloid leukemia, due to receive a stem cell transplant. The CDR3 nucleotides read TGTGCCAGCAGCCCCACCTTTTCGGGCAGCAATCAGCCCCAGCATTTT. Translated: CASSPTFSGSNQPQHF.